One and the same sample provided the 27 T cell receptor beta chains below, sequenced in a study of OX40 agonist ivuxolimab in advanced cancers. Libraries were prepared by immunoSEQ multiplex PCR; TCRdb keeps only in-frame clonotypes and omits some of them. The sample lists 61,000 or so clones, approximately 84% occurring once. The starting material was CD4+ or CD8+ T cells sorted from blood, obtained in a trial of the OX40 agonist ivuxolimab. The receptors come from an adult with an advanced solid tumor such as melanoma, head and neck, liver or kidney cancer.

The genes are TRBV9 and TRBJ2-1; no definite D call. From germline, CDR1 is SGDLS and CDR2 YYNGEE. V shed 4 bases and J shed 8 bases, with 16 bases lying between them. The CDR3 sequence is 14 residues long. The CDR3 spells CASSPHLLGDEQFF. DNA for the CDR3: TGTGCCAGCAGCCCTCACCTCTTGGGCGATGAGCAGTTCTTC.

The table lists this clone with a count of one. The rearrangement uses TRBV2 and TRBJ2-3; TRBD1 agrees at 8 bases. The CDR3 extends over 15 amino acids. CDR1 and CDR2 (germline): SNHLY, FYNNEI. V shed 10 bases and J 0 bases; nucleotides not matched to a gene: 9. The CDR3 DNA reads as TGTGCCACAACTGGACAGGGCCGGAGCACAGATACGCAGTATTTT. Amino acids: CATTGQGRSTDTQYF.

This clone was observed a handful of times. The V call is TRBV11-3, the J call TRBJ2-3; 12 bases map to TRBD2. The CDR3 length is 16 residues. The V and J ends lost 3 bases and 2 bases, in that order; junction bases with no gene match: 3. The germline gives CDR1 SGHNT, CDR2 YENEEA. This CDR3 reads CASSLGLAGNTDTQYF. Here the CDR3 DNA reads TGTGCCAGCAGCTTGGGACTAGCGGGTAACACAGATACGCAGTATTTT.

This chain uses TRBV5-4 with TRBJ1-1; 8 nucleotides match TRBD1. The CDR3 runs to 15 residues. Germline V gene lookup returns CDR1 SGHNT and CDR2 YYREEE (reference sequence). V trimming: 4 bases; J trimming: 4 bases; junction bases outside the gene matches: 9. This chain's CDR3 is CASSAGQGSGTEAFF. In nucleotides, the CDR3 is TGTGCCAGCAGCGCCGGACAGGGAAGTGGCACTGAAGCTTTCTTT.

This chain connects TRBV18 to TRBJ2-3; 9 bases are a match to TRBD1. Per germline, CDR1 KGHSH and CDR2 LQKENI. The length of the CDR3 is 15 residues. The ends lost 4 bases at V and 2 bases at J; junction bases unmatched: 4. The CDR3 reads CASSQGQGYTDTQYF. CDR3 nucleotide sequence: TGTGCCAGCTCACAGGGACAGGGTTACACAGATACGCAGTATTTT.

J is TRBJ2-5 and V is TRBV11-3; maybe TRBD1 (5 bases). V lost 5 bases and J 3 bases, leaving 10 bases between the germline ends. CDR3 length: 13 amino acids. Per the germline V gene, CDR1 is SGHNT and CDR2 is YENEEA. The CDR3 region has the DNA TGTGCCAGCAGCGACAGTGGCGAAGAGACCCAGTACTTC. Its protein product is CASSDSGEETQYF.

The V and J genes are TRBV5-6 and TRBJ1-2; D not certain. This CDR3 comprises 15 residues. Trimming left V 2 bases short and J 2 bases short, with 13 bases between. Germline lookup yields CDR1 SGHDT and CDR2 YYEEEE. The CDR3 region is CASSFDLGINYGYTF. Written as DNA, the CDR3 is TGTGCCAGCAGCTTTGACCTGGGTATAAACTATGGCTACACCTTC.

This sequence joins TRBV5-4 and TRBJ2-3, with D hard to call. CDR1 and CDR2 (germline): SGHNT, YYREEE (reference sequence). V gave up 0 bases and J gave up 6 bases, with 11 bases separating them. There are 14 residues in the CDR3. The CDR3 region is CASSLGPQSDTQYF. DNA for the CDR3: TGTGCCAGCAGCTTGGGTCCTCAGTCGGATACGCAGTATTTT.

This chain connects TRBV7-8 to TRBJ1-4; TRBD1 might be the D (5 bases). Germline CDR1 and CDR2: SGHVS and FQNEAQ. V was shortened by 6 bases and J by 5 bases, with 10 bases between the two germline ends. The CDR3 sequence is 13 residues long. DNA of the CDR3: TGTGCCAGCAGTCGGGGGGTAAATGAAAAACTGTTTTTT. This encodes CASSRGVNEKLFF.

The CDR3 nucleotides are TGTGCCAGCAGCTATGGGGGCACCGGGGAGCTGTTTTTT. Amino acids: CASSYGGTGELFF. V and J are TRBV7-3 and TRBJ2-2; D assignment may be TRBD1 or TRBD2 (5 bases each). Trimming took off 4 bases at V and 4 bases at J, with 7 bases between the two ends. From germline, CDR1 is SGHTA and CDR2 FQGTGA. The CDR3 is 13 amino acids.

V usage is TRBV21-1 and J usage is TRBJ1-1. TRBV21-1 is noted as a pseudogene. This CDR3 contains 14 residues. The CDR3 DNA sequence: TGTGCCAGCAGCGGAAGGAAAACGGACACTGAAGCTTTCTTT. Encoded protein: CASSGRKTDTEAFF.

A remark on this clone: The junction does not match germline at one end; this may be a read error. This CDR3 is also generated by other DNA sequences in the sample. The DNA for the CDR3 is TGTGCCAGCAGTTTCACCGGGACAGTTAATGAGCAATTCTTC. Translation gives CASSFTGTVNEQFF. The rearrangement links TRBV27 to TRBJ2-1, with 7 positions matching TRBD1. The germline V gene has CDR1 MNHEY and CDR2 SMNVEV (reference sequence). The CDR3 loop spans 14 amino acids.

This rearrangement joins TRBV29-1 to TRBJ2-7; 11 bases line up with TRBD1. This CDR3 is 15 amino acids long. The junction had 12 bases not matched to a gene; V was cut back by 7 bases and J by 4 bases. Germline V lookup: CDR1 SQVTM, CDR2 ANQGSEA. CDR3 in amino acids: CSAPREDRGPYEQYF. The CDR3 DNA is TGCAGCGCCCCGAGGGAGGACAGGGGGCCTTACGAGCAGTACTTC.

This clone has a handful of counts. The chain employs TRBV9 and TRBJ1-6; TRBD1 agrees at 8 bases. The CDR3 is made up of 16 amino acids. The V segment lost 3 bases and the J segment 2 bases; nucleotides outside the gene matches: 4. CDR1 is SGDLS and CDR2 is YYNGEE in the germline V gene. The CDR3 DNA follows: TGTGCCAGCAGCGACAACAGGGGGACCTATAATTCACCCCTCCACTTT. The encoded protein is CASSDNRGTYNSPLHF.

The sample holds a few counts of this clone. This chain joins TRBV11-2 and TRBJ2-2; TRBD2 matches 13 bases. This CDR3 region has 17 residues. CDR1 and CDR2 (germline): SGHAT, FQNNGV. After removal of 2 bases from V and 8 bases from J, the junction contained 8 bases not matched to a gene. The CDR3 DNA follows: TGTGCCAGCAGCTTACCTTGGACTAGCGGGGGTACGGGGGAGCTGTTTTTT. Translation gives CASSLPWTSGGTGELFF.

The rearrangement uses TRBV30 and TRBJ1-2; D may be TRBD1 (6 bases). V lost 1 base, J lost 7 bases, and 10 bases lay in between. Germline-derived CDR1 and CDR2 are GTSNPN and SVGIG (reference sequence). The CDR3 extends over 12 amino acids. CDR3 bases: TGTGCCTGGAGTGAAGGGACAACTGGCTACACCTTC. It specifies CAWSEGTTGYTF.

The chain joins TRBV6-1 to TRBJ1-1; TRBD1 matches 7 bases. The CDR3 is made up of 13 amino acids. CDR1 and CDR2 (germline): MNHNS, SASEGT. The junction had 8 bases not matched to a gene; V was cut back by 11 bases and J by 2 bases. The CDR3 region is CAGGQDLNTEAFF. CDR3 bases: TGTGCCGGTGGACAGGATCTAAACACTGAAGCTTTCTTT.

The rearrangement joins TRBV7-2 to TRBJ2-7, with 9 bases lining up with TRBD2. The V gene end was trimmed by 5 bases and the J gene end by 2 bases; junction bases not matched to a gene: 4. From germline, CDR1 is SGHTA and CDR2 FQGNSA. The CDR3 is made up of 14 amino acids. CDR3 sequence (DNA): TGTGCCAGCAGCCCCAGACTAGCGGCCTACGAGCAGTACTTC. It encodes CASSPRLAAYEQYF.

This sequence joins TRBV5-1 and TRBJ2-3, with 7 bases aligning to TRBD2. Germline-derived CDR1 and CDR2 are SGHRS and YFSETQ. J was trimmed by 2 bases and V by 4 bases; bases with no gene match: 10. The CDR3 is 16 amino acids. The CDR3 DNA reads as TGCGCCAGCAGCGTAGGGGACCAGCGGGACACAGATACGCAGTATTTT. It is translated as CASSVGDQRDTDTQYF.

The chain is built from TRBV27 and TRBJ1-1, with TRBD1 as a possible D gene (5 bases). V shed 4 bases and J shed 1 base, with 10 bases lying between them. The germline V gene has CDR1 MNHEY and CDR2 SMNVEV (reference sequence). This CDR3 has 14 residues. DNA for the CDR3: TGTGCCAGCAGTTCCCCCACAGGGAACACTGAAGCTTTCTTT. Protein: CASSSPTGNTEAFF.

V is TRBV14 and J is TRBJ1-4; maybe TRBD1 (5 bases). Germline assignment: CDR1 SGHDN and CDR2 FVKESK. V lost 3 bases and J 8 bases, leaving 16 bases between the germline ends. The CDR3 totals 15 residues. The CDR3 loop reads CASSHQNRPYEKLFF. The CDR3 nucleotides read TGTGCCAGCAGCCACCAAAACAGGCCTTACGAAAAACTGTTTTTT.

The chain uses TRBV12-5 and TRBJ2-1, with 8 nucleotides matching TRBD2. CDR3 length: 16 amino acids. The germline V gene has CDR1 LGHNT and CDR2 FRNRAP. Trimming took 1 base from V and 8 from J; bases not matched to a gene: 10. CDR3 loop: CASGLESGGGLDEQFF. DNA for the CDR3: TGTGCTAGTGGTTTGGAGTCCGGGGGGGGGCTTGATGAGCAGTTCTTC.

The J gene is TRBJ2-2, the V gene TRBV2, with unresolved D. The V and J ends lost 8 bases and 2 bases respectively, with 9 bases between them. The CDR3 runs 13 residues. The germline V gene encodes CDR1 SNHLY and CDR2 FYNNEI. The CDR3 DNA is TGTGCCAGCTCGGCAGCAAACACCGGGGAGCTGTTTTTT. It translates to CASSAANTGELFF.

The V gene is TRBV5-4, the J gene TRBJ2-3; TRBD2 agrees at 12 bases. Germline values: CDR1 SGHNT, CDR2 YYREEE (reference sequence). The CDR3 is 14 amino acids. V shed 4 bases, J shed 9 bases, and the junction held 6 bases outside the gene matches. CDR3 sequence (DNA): TGTGCCAGCAGCATCCGGACTAGCGGGGTCACGCAGTATTTT. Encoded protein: CASSIRTSGVTQYF. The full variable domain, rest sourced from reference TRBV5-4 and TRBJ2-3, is ETGVTQSPTHLIKTRGQQVTLRCSSQSGHNTVSWYQQALGQGPQFIFQYYREEENGRGNFPPRFSGLQFPNYSSELNVNALELDDSALYLCASSIRTSGVTQYFGPGTRLTVL.

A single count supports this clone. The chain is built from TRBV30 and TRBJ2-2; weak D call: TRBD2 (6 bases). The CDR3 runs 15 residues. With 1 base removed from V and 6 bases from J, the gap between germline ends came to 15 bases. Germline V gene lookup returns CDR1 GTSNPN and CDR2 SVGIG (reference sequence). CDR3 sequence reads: CAWSAPGLPAGELFF. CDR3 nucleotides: TGTGCCTGGAGTGCCCCGGGACTCCCCGCCGGGGAGCTGTTTTTT.

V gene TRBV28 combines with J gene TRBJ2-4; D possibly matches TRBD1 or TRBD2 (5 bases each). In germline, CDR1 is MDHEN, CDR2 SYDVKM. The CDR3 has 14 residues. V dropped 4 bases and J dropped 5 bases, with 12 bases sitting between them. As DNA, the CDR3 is TGTGCCAGCAGTTCCCGCCCGGGACAAAACATTCAGTACTTC. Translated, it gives CASSSRPGQNIQYF.

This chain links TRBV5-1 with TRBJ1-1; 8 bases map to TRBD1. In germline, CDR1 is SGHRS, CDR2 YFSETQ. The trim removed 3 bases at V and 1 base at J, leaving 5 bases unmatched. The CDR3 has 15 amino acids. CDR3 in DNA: TGCGCCAGCAGCTCCGCAGGGGGCGCGAACACTGAAGCTTTCTTT. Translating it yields CASSSAGGANTEAFF.